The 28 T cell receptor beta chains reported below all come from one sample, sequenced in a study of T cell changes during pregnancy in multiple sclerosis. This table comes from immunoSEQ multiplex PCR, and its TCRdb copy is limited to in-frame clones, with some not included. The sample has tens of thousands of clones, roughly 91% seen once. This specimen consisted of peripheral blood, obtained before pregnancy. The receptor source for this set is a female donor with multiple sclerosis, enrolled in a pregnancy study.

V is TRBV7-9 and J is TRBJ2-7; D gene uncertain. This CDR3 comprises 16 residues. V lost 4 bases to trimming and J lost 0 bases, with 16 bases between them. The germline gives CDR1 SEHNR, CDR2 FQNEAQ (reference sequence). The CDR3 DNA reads TGTGCCAGCAGCTCGTCCCCAGACTTTAGCTCCTACGAGCAGTACTTC. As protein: CASSSSPDFSSYEQYF.

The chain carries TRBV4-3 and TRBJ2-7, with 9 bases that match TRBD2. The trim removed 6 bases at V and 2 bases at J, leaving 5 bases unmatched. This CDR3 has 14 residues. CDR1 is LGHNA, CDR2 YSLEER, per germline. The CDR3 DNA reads TGCGCCAGCAGTCGTAGCGGGGGCCCCTACGAGCAGTACTTC. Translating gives CASSRSGGPYEQYF.

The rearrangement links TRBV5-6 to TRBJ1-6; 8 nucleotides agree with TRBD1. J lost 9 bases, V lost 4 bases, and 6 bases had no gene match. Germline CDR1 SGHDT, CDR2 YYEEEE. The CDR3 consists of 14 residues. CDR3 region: CASSTGQGGSPLHF. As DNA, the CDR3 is TGTGCCAGCAGCACTGGACAGGGCGGTTCACCCCTCCACTTT.

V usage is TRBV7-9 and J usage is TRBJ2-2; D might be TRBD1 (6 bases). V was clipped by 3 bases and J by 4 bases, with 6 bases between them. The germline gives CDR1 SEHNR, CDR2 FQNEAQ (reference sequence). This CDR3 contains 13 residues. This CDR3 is CASSLDSTGELFF. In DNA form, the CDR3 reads TGTGCCAGCAGCTTGGACAGCACCGGGGAGCTGTTTTTT.

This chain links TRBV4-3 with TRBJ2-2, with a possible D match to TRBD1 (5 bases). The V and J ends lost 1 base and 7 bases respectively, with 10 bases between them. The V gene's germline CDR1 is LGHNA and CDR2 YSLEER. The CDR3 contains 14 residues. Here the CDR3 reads CASSQAGSIGELFF. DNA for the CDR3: TGCGCCAGCAGCCAAGCAGGGTCGATCGGGGAGCTGTTTTTT.

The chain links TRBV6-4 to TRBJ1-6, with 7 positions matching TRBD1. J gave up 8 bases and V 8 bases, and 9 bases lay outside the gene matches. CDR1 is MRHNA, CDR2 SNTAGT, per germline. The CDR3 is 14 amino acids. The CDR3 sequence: CASQIRQGDSPLHF. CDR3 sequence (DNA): TGTGCCAGCCAAATCCGACAGGGCGATTCACCCCTCCACTTT.

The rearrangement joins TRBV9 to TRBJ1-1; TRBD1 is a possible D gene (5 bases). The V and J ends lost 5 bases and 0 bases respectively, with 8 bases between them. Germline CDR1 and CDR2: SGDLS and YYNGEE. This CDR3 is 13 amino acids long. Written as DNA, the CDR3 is TGTGCCAGCAGTCAGGGCCTGAACACTGAAGCTTTCTTT. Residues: CASSQGLNTEAFF.

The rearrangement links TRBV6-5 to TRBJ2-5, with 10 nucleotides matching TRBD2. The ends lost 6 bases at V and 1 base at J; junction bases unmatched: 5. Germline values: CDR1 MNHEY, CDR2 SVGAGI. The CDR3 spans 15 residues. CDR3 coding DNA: TGTGCCAGCAGCCTACTAGCGGGGTTCCAAGAGACCCAGTACTTC. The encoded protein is CASSLLAGFQETQYF.

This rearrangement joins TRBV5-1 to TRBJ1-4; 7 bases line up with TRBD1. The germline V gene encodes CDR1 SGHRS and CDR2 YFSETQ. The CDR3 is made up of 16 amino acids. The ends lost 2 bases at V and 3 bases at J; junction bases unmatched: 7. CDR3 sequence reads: CASSFGGQAANEKLFF. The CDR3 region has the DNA TGCGCCAGCAGCTTCGGTGGACAGGCGGCTAATGAAAAACTGTTTTTT.

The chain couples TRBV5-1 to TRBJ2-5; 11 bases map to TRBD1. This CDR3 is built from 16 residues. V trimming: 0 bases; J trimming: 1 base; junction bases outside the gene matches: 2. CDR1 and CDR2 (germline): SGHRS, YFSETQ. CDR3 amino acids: CASSLVGTGGQETQYF. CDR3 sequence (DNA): TGCGCCAGCAGCTTGGTCGGGACAGGGGGCCAAGAGACCCAGTACTTC.

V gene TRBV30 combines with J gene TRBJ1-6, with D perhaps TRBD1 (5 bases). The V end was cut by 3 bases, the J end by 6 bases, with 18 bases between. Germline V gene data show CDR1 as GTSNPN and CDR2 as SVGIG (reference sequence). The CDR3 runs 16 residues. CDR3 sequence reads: CAWRVLSGLLNSPLHF. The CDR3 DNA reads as TGTGCCTGGAGGGTTTTGTCGGGACTGCTTAATTCACCCCTCCACTTT.

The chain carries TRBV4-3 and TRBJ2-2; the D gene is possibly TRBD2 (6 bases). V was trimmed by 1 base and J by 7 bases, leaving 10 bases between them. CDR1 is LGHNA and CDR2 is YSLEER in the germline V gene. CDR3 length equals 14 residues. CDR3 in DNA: TGCGCCAGCAGCCAAGGAGGCGGGGACGGGGAGCTGTTTTTT. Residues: CASSQGGGDGELFF.

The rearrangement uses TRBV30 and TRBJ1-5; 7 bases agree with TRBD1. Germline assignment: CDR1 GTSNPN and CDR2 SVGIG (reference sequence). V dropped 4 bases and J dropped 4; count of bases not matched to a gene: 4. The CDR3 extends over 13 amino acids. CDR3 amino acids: CAWTGGWNQPQHF. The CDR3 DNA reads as TGTGCCTGGACAGGGGGGTGGAATCAGCCCCAGCATTTT. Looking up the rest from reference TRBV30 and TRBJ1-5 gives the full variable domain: SQTIHQWPATLVQPVGSPLSLECTVEGTSNPNLYWYRQAAGRGLQLLFYSVGIGQISSEVPQNLSASRPQDRQFILSSKKLLLSDSGFYLCAWTGGWNQPQHFGDGTRLSIL.

The CDR3 reads CASSLRTSGGWDTQYF. The CDR3 DNA follows: TGTGCCAGCAGCCTGAGGACTAGCGGGGGGTGGGATACGCAGTATTTT. The gene calls are TRBV7-2 and TRBJ2-3, with 14 bases identical to TRBD2. Germline values: CDR1 SGHTA, CDR2 FQGNSA. J gave up 6 bases and V 5 bases, and 7 bases lay outside the gene matches. The CDR3 sequence is 16 residues long.

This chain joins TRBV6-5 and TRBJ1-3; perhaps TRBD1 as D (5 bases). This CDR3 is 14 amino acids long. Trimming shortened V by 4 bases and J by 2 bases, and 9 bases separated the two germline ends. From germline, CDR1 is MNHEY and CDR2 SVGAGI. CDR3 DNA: TGTGCCAGCAGTTCAGGGATCCCTGGAAACACCATATATTTT. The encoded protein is CASSSGIPGNTIYF.

Written as DNA, the CDR3 is TGTGCCAGCAGCTTTTGGGGGAGGTCGGACTATGGCTACACCTTC. Its translation: CASSFWGRSDYGYTF. J is TRBJ1-2 and V is TRBV7-3; TRBD1 might be the D (5 bases). This CDR3 contains 15 residues. Germline V lookup: CDR1 SGHTA, CDR2 FQGTGA. Trimming stripped 3 bases from V and 3 bases from J, with 14 bases between.

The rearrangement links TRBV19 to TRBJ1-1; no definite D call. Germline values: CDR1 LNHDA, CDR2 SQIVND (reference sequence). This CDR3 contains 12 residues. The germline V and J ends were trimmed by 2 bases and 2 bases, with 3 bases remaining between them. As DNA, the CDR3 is TGTGCCAGTAGTATAACTAACACTGAAGCTTTCTTT. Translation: CASSITNTEAFF.

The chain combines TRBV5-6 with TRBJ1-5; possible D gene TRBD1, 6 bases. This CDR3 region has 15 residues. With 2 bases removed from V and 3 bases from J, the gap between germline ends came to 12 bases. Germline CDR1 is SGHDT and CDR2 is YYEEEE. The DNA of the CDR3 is TGTGCCAGCAGCTTACTCCGGGACACCAATCAGCCCCAGCATTTT. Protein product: CASSLLRDTNQPQHF.

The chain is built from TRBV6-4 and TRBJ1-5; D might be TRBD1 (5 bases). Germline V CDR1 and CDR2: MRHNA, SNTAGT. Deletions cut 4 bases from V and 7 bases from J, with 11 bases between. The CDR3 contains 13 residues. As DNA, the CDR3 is TGTGCCAGCAGTGGGGACTTGGGGCAGCCCCAGCATTTT. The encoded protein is CASSGDLGQPQHF.

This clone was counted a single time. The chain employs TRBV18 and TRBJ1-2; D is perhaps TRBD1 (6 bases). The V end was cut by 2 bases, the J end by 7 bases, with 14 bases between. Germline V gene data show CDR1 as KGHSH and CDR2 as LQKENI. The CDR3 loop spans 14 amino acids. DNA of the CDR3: TGTGCCAGCTCACCAGTCCGGGAAGGGGGTGGCTACACCTTC. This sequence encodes CASSPVREGGGYTF.

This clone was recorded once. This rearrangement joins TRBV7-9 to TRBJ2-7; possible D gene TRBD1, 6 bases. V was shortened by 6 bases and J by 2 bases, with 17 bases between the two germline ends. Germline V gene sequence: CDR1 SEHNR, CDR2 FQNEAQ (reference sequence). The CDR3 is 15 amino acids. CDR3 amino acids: CASRRAVTGAYEQYF. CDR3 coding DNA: TGTGCCAGCAGACGGGCCGTGACAGGTGCCTACGAGCAGTACTTC.

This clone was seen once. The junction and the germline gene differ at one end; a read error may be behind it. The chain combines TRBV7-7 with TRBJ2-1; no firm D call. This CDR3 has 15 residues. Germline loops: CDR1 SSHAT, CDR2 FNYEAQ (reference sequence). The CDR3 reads CASSPHPSGLGEQFF. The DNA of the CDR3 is TGTGCTAGCAGCCCTCACCCCTCCGGGTTGGGTGAGCAGTTCTTC.

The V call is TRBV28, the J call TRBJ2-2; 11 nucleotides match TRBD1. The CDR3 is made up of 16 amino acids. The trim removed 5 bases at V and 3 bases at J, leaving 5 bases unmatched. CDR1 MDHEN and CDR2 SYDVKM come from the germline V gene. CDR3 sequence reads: CASSGPGQGDTGELFF. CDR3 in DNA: TGTGCCAGCAGTGGACCGGGACAGGGGGACACCGGGGAGCTGTTTTTT.

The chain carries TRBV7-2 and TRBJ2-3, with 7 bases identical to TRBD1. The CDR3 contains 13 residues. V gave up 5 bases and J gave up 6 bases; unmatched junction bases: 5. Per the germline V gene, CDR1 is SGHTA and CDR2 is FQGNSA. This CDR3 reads CASSQDRVDTQYF. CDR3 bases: TGTGCCAGCAGCCAAGACAGGGTTGATACGCAGTATTTT. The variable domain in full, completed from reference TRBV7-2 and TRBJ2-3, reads GAGVSQSPSNKVTEKGKDVELRCDPISGHTALYWYRQSLGQGLEFLIYFQGNSAPDKSGLPSDRFSAERTGGSVSTLTIQRTQQEDSAVYLCASSQDRVDTQYFGPGTRLTVL.

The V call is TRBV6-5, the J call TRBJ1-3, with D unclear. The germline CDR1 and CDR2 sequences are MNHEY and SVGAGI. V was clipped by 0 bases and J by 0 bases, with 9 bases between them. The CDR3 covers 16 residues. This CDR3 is CASSYSPLLSGNTIYF. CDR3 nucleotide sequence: TGTGCCAGCAGTTACTCCCCCTTACTCTCTGGAAACACCATATATTTT.

CDR3 DNA: TGTGCCAGCTCCGCCATTAACTTGCAAGCTTTCTTT. It yields the protein CASSAINLQAFF. The V and J genes are TRBV18 and TRBJ1-1; D call uncertain. Germline V gene sequence: CDR1 KGHSH, CDR2 LQKENI. V was shortened by 6 bases and J by 9 bases, with 14 bases between the two germline ends. This CDR3 contains 12 residues. The full variable domain, in which reference TRBV18 and TRBJ1-1 provide the parts outside the CDR3, is NAGVMQNPRHLVRRRGQEARLRCSPMKGHSHVYWYRQLPEEGLKFMVYLQKENIIDESGMPKERFSAEFPKEGPSILRIQQVVRGDSAAYFCASSAINLQAFFGQGTRLTVV.

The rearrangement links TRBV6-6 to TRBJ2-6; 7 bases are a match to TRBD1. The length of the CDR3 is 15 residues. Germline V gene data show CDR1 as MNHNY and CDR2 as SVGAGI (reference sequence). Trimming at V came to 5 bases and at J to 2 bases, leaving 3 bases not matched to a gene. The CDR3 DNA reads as TGTGCCAGCAGTGTTCAGGGGGCTGGGGCCAACGTCCTGACTTTC. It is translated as CASSVQGAGANVLTF.

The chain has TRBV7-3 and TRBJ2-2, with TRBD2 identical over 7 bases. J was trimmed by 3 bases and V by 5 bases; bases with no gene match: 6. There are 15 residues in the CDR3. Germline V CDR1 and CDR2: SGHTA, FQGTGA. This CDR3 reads CASSPFGGDTGELFF. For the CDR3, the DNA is TGTGCCAGCAGCCCCTTTGGGGGGGACACCGGGGAGCTGTTTTTT.